This T cell receptor beta chain was sequenced in a study of T cell repertoires in cytomegalovirus infection. To note about this clonotype: Its antigen is not identified.

TCRdb ran MiXCR on the reads and lists one entry per CDR3 protein. In the table there are 400,000 to 600,000 distinct CDR3 sequences, roughly 46% of which are singletons. V lost 7 bases and J 2 bases, leaving 13 bases between the germline ends. The germline CDR1 and CDR2 sequences are SGHAT and FQDESV (reference sequence). This CDR3 has 14 residues. The TCR comes from a human donor in good health (CMV status not recorded). Some clones in this sample may be carry-over from other donors' samples. The source material was cultured PBMCs, sampled from culture after CMV antigen stimulation. V is TRBV11-1 and J is TRBJ2-3; tentative D call: TRBD2 (5 bases). The CDR3 DNA follows: TGTGCCAGCACCGTCGGGATAAACACAGATACGCAGTATTTT. Protein product: CASTVGINTDTQYF.